These 8 T cell receptor beta chains came from one sample sequenced in a study of Tregs in tolerant kidney transplant recipients. TCRdb's table, derived via immunoSEQ multiplex PCR, lists solely in-frame clones and lacks some. This sample contains fewer than 7,000 clones. Related graft donors supplied nonmyeloablative bone marrow transplants, and mixed chimerism was transient. The source material was CD4+ T cells from blood (PBMCs), sampled 6 months after the transplant. The receptor source for this set is a human patient who received a combined kidney and bone marrow transplant. Some T cells could come from the graft donor.

Its frequency marks this clone as medium-sized (0.01 to 0.1%). From the germline J gene comes the end of the CDR3, since the read stops 3 residues before it. The rearrangement links TRBV5-1 to TRBJ2-7, with 7 bases lining up with TRBD1. From germline, CDR1 is SGHRS and CDR2 YFSETQ. The CDR3 length is 15 residues. After removal of 4 bases from V and 1 base from J, the junction contained 8 bases not matched to a gene. CDR3 protein: CASSTSTGISYEQYF. Partial CDR3 DNA: TGCGCCAGCAGCACTTCGACAGGGATATCCTACGAG.

This clone is labeled medium-sized based on frequency. Sequencing ends 3 residues short of the CDR3 end; the germline J gene provides the rest. The chain uses TRBV30 and TRBJ1-1, with D perhaps matching TRBD1 (5 bases). The V and J ends lost 8 bases and 5 bases respectively, with 18 bases between them. Per germline, CDR1 GTSNPN and CDR2 SVGIG (reference sequence). CDR3 size: 13 residues. CDR3 bases read: TGTGCCAGGGTACGGGTAGGGGCGACTGAA. Translation gives CARVRVGATE. From start to end, the CDR3 is CARVRVGATEAFF.

Of note for this clone: The read gets to within 3 residues of the CDR3 end, and the germline J gene fills in the rest. V is TRBV12-3 or TRBV12-4 and J is TRBJ2-7; D unresolved. V was cut by 4 bases and J by 4 bases, with 5 bases left in between. The CDR3 extends over 11 amino acids. The CDR3 DNA, read in part, is TGTGCCAGCAGTTCTCAGTACGAG. Translating it yields CASSSQYE. The complete CDR3 sequence is CASSSQYEQYF.

Notes on this clone: The CDR3 end is not reached by the read, which stops 3 residues before it; the germline J gene fills it in. V is TRBV19 and J is TRBJ1-3; D is possibly TRBD1 (5 bases). This CDR3 spans 15 amino acids. Trimming left V 4 bases short and J 4 bases short, with 14 bases between. Germline lookup yields CDR1 LNHDA and CDR2 SQIVND (reference sequence). The CDR3 sequence is CASSTFVTEGNTIYF. CDR3 DNA, as far as it was read: TGTGCCAGTAGTACGTTTGTGACAGAAGGAAACACC.

Points on this clone: With the read ending 3 residues before the CDR3 end, the germline J gene is used to fill in that end. This rearrangement joins TRBV9 to TRBJ2-3; TRBD2 agrees at 11 bases. The CDR3 has 15 amino acids. Germline V gene lookup returns CDR1 SGDLS and CDR2 YYNGEE. The junction had 6 bases not matched to a gene; V was cut back by 4 bases and J by 5 bases. CDR3 region: CASSPILAGGDTQYF. CDR3 DNA (partial): TGTGCCAGCAGCCCCATCCTAGCGGGGGGAGATACG.

About this clone: The read ends 3 residues shy of where the CDR3 ends; the end is completed using the germline J gene. This sequence joins TRBV30 and TRBJ2-7, with a possible D match to TRBD1 (6 bases). The CDR3 contains 13 residues. Germline V gene data show CDR1 as GTSNPN and CDR2 as SVGIG (reference sequence). V was clipped by 3 bases and J by 6 bases, with 15 bases between them. The chain's CDR3 is CAWRENRVSEQYF. Incomplete CDR3 DNA: TGTGCCTGGAGGGAAAACAGGGTTAGCGAG.

Remarks on this clone: The read falls 3 residues short of the CDR3 end, and the missing part is taken from the germline J gene. The chain uses TRBV30 and TRBJ2-7; a possible D gene is TRBD1 (6 bases). This CDR3 has 13 amino acids. Looked up from germline, CDR1 is GTSNPN and CDR2 is SVGIG (reference sequence). V shed 3 bases and J shed 0 bases, with 9 bases lying between them. CDR3 sequence reads: CAWSTGHSYEQYF. Partial CDR3 DNA: TGTGCCTGGAGCACGGGACACTCCTACGAG.

Note on this clone: The read stops 3 residues short of the end of the CDR3; the missing end is completed from the germline J gene. The chain employs TRBV28 and TRBJ1-2; D is possibly TRBD1 (5 bases). Per the germline V gene, CDR1 is MDHEN and CDR2 is SYDVKM. This CDR3 has 11 amino acids. Here the CDR3 reads CASSFRAGYTF. The DNA read from the CDR3 is TGTGCCAGCAGTTTCAGGGCCGGC.